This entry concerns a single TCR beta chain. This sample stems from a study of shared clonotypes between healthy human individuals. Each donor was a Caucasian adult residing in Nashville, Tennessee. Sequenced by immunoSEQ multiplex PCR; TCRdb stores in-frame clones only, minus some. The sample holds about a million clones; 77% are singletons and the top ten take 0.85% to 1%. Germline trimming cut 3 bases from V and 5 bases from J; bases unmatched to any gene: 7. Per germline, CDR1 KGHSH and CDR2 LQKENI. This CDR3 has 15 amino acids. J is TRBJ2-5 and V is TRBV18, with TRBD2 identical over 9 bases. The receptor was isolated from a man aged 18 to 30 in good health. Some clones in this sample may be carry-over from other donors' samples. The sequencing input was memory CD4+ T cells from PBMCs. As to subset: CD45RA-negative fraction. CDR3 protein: CASSPISGSAETQYF. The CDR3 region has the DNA TGTGCCAGCTCACCGATTAGCGGGAGTGCGGAGACCCAGTACTTC.